What follows describes a single T cell receptor (beta chain). Its antigen is undetermined. Trimming shortened V by 7 bases and J by 1 base, and 11 bases separated the two germline ends. CDR3 length: 13 residues. None of the included patients had other autoimmune diseases, uncontrolled infections, pregnancy or lactation, as these led to exclusion. This specimen comes from a study of Graves' ophthalmopathy and Graves' hyperthyroidism. Study-wide results and limits: The model flagged ophthalmopathy progression at roughly 64% sensitivity and 72% to 80% specificity. Ophthalmopathy and stable hyperthyroidism were discriminated by a 13-signature model, with about 90% sensitivity and 80% to 84% specificity.

Amplification of TCR beta CDR3 regions used RNA transcripts. HTBI-primed RT-PCR formed the first round, and a multiplex PCR formed the second. TCRdb fed the multiplex PCR reads into MiXCR, producing one record per CDR3 protein. The sample lists 200,000 to 250,000 distinct CDR3 sequences, 40% to 50% occurring once. The V and J genes are TRBV12-3 or TRBV12-4 and TRBJ2-7, with D maybe TRBD2 (5 bases). Sequenced material: peripheral blood. The receptor was isolated from an adult man with Graves' ophthalmopathy. Here the CDR3 DNA reads TGTGCCAGCATCGCCCCGGGATCCTACGAGCAGTACTTC. It yields the protein CASIAPGSYEQYF.